The 27 T cell receptor beta chains given below trace back to one sample, sequenced in a study of blood T cell repertoires in COVID-19 (dated by TCRdb to the early 2020s). Library preparation was by the immunoSEQ multiplex PCR assay. TCRdb limited this immuneACCESS table to in-frame rearrangements with V and J called. A share of clones is missing; checked studies link under half to unresolved V genes, and the rest is unexplained. This sample gives about 23,000 clones in total; 80% to 95% of them show up just once. Over 15% of the sample lies in the top ten. The source material was peripheral blood. The receptors stem from a human donor in a cohort sampled during active COVID-19.

This chain uses TRBV19 with TRBJ1-3; D uncertain. CDR1 LNHDA and CDR2 SQIVND come from the germline V gene (reference sequence). The CDR3 sequence is 14 residues long. The V and J ends lost 5 bases and 5 bases respectively, with 13 bases between them. CDR3 bases: TGTGCCAGTAGTGACGAGGTAACGAGAAACACCATATATTTT. Amino acid sequence: CASSDEVTRNTIYF.

The chain recombines TRBV15 with TRBJ1-1; TRBD1 might be the D (5 bases). Germline V gene lookup returns CDR1 LNHNV and CDR2 YYDKDF (reference sequence). The germline V and J ends were trimmed by 2 bases and 4 bases, with 5 bases remaining between them. The CDR3 consists of 12 residues. The CDR3 DNA sequence: TGTGCCACCAGCAGAAGGGGCACTGAAGCTTTCTTT. Translating gives CATSRRGTEAFF.

The chain employs TRBV6-5 and TRBJ2-5; the D gene is possibly TRBD1 (5 bases). The CDR3 has 15 residues. The germline gives CDR1 MNHEY, CDR2 SVGAGI. The V end lost 4 bases, the J end lost 5 bases, and 17 bases lay between the germline ends. The CDR3 region is CASSSASLGQETQYF. CDR3 DNA: TGTGCCAGCAGTTCAGCTAGTCTGGGGCAGGAGACCCAGTACTTC.

The chain is built from TRBV15 and TRBJ1-3, with 8 bases that match TRBD1. Germline V gene lookup returns CDR1 LNHNV and CDR2 YYDKDF (reference sequence). J lost 0 bases, V lost 1 base, and 8 bases had no gene match. The CDR3 spans 18 residues. The CDR3: CATSRATGTGSSGNTIYF. The CDR3 nucleotides are TGTGCCACCAGCAGAGCTACCGGGACAGGCAGCTCTGGAAACACCATATATTTT.

The chain is built from TRBV2 and TRBJ1-2, with 12 bases identical to TRBD1. The CDR3 loop spans 15 amino acids. Germline V gene data show CDR1 as SNHLY and CDR2 as FYNNEI. V lost 6 bases, J lost 8 bases, and 10 bases stayed unmatched. Here the CDR3 DNA reads TGTGCCAGCAGCCCATCCCGGGACAGGGGGCAGGGCTACACCTTC. It encodes CASSPSRDRGQGYTF.

The J gene is TRBJ1-5, the V gene TRBV19, with D hard to call. V was clipped by 3 bases and J by 6 bases, with 9 bases between them. From germline, CDR1 is LNHDA and CDR2 SQIVND (reference sequence). The CDR3 is made up of 13 amino acids. This chain's CDR3 is CASSIERSQPQHF. As DNA, the CDR3 is TGTGCCAGTAGTATTGAAAGGAGTCAGCCCCAGCATTTT.

The V call is TRBV7-9, the J call TRBJ2-7; maybe TRBD1 (5 bases). Trimming took 1 base from V and 4 from J, leaving 8 bases between them. This CDR3 is 13 amino acids long. Germline V gene data show CDR1 as SEHNR and CDR2 as FQNEAQ (reference sequence). CDR3 amino acids: CASSLEGKYEQYF. Here the CDR3 DNA reads TGTGCCAGCAGCTTAGAGGGGAAATACGAGCAGTACTTC.

V and J are TRBV19 and TRBJ2-1; 10 nucleotides align to TRBD2. CDR1 LNHDA and CDR2 SQIVND come from the germline V gene (reference sequence). This CDR3 contains 15 residues. Trimming removed 6 bases from V and 2 bases from J; junction bases left unmatched: 4. The CDR3: CASSSSGGTYNEQFF. CDR3 in DNA: TGTGCCAGTAGCTCTAGCGGGGGTACCTACAATGAGCAGTTCTTC.

V and J are TRBV27 and TRBJ2-6, with D perhaps matching TRBD2 (6 bases). This CDR3 comprises 18 residues. Germline V gives CDR1 MNHEY, CDR2 SMNVEV (reference sequence). Deletions cut 10 bases from V and 0 bases from J, with 22 bases between. The CDR3 reads CATRVTWRVSSGANVLTF. Written as DNA, the CDR3 is TGTGCCACCCGGGTAACCTGGAGGGTTAGCTCTGGGGCCAACGTCCTGACTTTC.

The genes are TRBV24-1 and TRBJ1-6, with D possibly being TRBD1 (6 bases). CDR1 and CDR2 (germline): KGHDR, SFDVKD. V shed 5 bases and J shed 5 bases, with 12 bases lying between them. The CDR3 extends over 15 amino acids. In DNA form, the CDR3 reads TGTGCCACCAGTGGGTCGGGACAAGATAATTCACCCCTCCACTTT. Translating it yields CATSGSGQDNSPLHF.

The V and J genes are TRBV5-4 and TRBJ1-1; TRBD1 might be the D (5 bases). The CDR3 is 17 residues long. The V end lost 0 bases, the J end lost 1 base, and 16 bases lay between the germline ends. Germline loops: CDR1 SGHNT, CDR2 YYREEE (reference sequence). In nucleotides, the CDR3 is TGTGCCAGCAGCTTGGAGGGCCGCGGCCAGGGGAACACTGAAGCTTTCTTT. As protein: CASSLEGRGQGNTEAFF.

V gene TRBV5-4 combines with J gene TRBJ1-1, with 8 bases that match TRBD1. This CDR3 has 15 amino acids. Per the germline V gene, CDR1 is SGHNT and CDR2 is YYREEE (reference sequence). J gave up 8 bases and V 3 bases, and 12 bases lay outside the gene matches. The CDR3 sequence is CASSSGQGKSMEAFF. CDR3 DNA: TGTGCCAGCAGCTCCGGACAGGGAAAAAGTATGGAAGCTTTCTTT.

The chain's CDR3 is CASSFRTRGSYNEQFF. The CDR3 DNA sequence: TGTGCCAGCAGTTTCAGGACCCGGGGCTCCTACAATGAGCAGTTCTTC. The chain uses TRBV27 and TRBJ2-1; possible D gene TRBD2, 5 bases. This CDR3 region has 16 residues. V was clipped by 3 bases and J by 0 bases, with 12 bases between them. The germline gives CDR1 MNHEY, CDR2 SMNVEV (reference sequence).

The chain is built from TRBV3-1 (or the pseudogene TRBV3-2) and TRBJ1-6; a possible D gene is TRBD1 (6 bases). The CDR3 runs 14 residues. The V end was cut by 6 bases, the J end by 3 bases, with 9 bases between. The germline V gene encodes CDR1 LGHDT and CDR2 YNNKEL (reference sequence). Here the CDR3 reads CASSSTGYNSPLHF. The CDR3 bases are TGTGCCAGCAGTTCGACAGGCTATAATTCACCCCTCCACTTT.

The V and J genes are TRBV4-1 and TRBJ2-1, with 10 bases fitting TRBD2. The CDR3 length is 17 residues. The trim removed 2 bases at V and 3 bases at J, leaving 7 bases unmatched. Looked up from germline, CDR1 is MGHRA and CDR2 is YSYEKL. The CDR3 sequence is CASSQPRKRGGYNEQFF. As DNA, the CDR3 is TGCGCCAGCAGCCAACCTCGCAAGCGGGGGGGCTACAATGAGCAGTTCTTC.

The gene calls are TRBV6-5 and TRBJ1-2; D call uncertain. Germline CDR1 and CDR2: MNHEY and SVGAGI. CDR3 length: 14 residues. V was shortened by 6 bases and J by 4 bases, with 15 bases between the two germline ends. Here the CDR3 DNA reads TGTGCCAGCAGCCCAGACTCGGCGGGCTATGGCTACACCTTC. Translated, it gives CASSPDSAGYGYTF.

This chain joins TRBV25-1 and TRBJ2-7; TRBD1 aligns across 9 bases. Unmatched junction bases numbered 3, after V lost 6 bases and J lost 6 bases. This CDR3 is 12 amino acids long. Germline V gene lookup returns CDR1 MGHDK and CDR2 SYGVNS. The CDR3 region is CASSDRGSEQYF. CDR3 sequence (DNA): TGTGCCAGCAGCGACAGGGGGAGCGAGCAGTACTTC.

J is TRBJ2-3 and V is TRBV12-5; 12 bases fit TRBD2. Germline V gene lookup returns CDR1 LGHNT and CDR2 FRNRAP. The CDR3 has 18 residues. Losses at the gene ends were 1 base for V and 3 bases for J; bases not matched to a gene: 8. This CDR3 reads CASGLGTSGVWRTDTQYF. In nucleotides, the CDR3 is TGTGCTAGTGGTTTGGGGACTAGCGGGGTCTGGAGGACAGATACGCAGTATTTT.

In its sample, this clone was seen a few times. The rearrangement uses TRBV5-4 and TRBJ1-2; the match to TRBD1 covers 10 bases. Trimming at V came to 5 bases and at J to 5 bases, leaving 3 bases not matched to a gene. Looked up from germline, CDR1 is SGHNT and CDR2 is YYREEE (reference sequence). The CDR3 covers 13 residues. The CDR3 reads CASRTGGEYGYTF. CDR3 in DNA: TGTGCCAGCAGGACAGGGGGCGAGTATGGCTACACCTTC.

The chain is built from TRBV4-2 and TRBJ2-3; weak D call: TRBD2 (7 bases). CDR1 and CDR2 (germline): LGHNA, YNFKEQ. The CDR3 consists of 16 residues. Trimming cost V 5 bases and J 0 bases, with 15 bases left between them. CDR3 residues: CASSEGGTYSTDTQYF. The CDR3 DNA follows: TGTGCCAGCAGCGAGGGGGGGACCTATAGCACAGATACGCAGTATTTT.

The chain joins TRBV5-6 to TRBJ1-2; TRBD1 might be the D (6 bases). Trimming took 2 bases from V and 4 from J, leaving 15 bases between them. Germline CDR1 and CDR2: SGHDT and YYEEEE. The CDR3 sequence is 15 residues long. The chain's CDR3 is CASSFTGPSFYGYTF. The CDR3 DNA reads as TGTGCCAGCAGCTTTACAGGGCCGAGTTTCTATGGCTACACCTTC.

This chain connects TRBV7-8 to TRBJ2-6; TRBD1 agrees at 7 bases. The CDR3 has 15 amino acids. Germline CDR1 SGHVS, CDR2 FQNEAQ. Losses at the gene ends were 6 bases for V and 4 bases for J; bases not matched to a gene: 6. CDR3 in amino acids: CASRSTGTGANVLTF. The CDR3 DNA sequence: TGTGCCAGCAGATCGACAGGGACCGGGGCCAACGTCCTGACTTTC.

CDR3 coding DNA: TGTGCCAGCAGCTTAACTGGCAGGGAGGGTGAAAAACTGTTTTTT. Translating it yields CASSLTGREGEKLFF. V gene TRBV7-6 combines with J gene TRBJ1-4, with a weak D call TRBD1 (5 bases). The germline gives CDR1 SGHVS, CDR2 FNYEAQ. Trimming shortened V by 2 bases and J by 7 bases, and 14 bases separated the two germline ends. The CDR3 sequence is 15 residues long.

The rearrangement joins TRBV3-1 (or the pseudogene TRBV3-2) to TRBJ1-6; 10 bases agree with TRBD1. Germline CDR1 LGHDT, CDR2 YNNKEL (reference sequence). Unmatched junction bases numbered 9, after V lost 6 bases and J lost 7 bases. The CDR3 is 16 amino acids. The CDR3 bases are TGTGCCAGCAGGCAGACCCGGGACAGGGGAAATTCACCCCTCCACTTT. Residues: CASRQTRDRGNSPLHF.

V usage is TRBV27 and J usage is TRBJ2-1; the match to TRBD1 covers 8 bases. Germline V gives CDR1 MNHEY, CDR2 SMNVEV (reference sequence). The CDR3 is 14 amino acids. The trim removed 11 bases at V and 4 bases at J, leaving 10 bases unmatched. DNA for the CDR3: TGTGCCGTCCAGGGGGGACAGGTTTACAATGAGCAGTTCTTC. This codes for CAVQGGQVYNEQFF.

In nucleotides, the CDR3 is TGCGCCAGCAGCCAAGAACCCCAGGGGCGGGGGGAGACCCAGTACTTC. This translates into CASSQEPQGRGETQYF. V and J are TRBV4-3 and TRBJ2-5; D possibly corresponds to TRBD2 (7 bases). Germline CDR1 reads LGHNA; CDR2 reads YSLEER. The length of the CDR3 is 16 residues. V lost 0 bases, J lost 5 bases, and 16 bases lay in between.

This sequence joins TRBV19 and TRBJ2-7; D may be TRBD1 (5 bases). Germline CDR1 reads LNHDA; CDR2 reads SQIVND (reference sequence). CDR3 length: 15 residues. Between the trimmed V and J ends, which lost 5 bases and 0 bases, there was a span of 14 bases. Written as DNA, the CDR3 is TGTGCCAGTAGTTCGTGGGGCGCGAGCTCCTACGAGCAGTACTTC. Translation: CASSSWGASSYEQYF.